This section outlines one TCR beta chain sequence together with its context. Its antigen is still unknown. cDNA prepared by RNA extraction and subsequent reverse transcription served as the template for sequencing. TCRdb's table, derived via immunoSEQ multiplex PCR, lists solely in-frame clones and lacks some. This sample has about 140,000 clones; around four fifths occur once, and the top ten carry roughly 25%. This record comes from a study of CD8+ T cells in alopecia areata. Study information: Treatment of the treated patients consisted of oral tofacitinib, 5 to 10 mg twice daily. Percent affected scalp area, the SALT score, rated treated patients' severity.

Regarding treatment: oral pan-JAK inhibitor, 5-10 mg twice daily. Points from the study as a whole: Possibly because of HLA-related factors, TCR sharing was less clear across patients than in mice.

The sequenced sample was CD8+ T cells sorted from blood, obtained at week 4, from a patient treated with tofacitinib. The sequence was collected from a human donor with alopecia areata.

The DNA of the CDR3 is TGTGCCAGCAGCTTAGTCGGCGCGGGGCCCTCCACAGATACGCAGTATTTT. Its protein product is CASSLVGAGPSTDTQYF. The rearrangement uses TRBV7-2 and TRBJ2-3, with D perhaps TRBD2 (6 bases). The CDR3 consists of 17 residues. With 1 base removed from V and 2 bases from J, the gap between germline ends came to 16 bases. Germline loops: CDR1 SGHTA, CDR2 FQGNSA.